A single sample gave rise to the 23 T cell receptor beta chains below, sequenced in a study of human T cells and chemical hapten exposure. Stated time point: pre-sensitization, week 0. Treatment specified: therapeutic diphenylcyclopropenone sensitization with weekly scalp DPC. TCRdb re-derived calls from the RACE reads in MiXCR, one entry per CDR3 protein. Here the sample spans 280,000 or so distinct CDR3 sequences, almost 8% being singletons. The sample was whole blood, taken in connection with sensitization to the hapten diphenylcyclopropenone (DPC). These receptors all stem from a man between 18 and 35 years old with alopecia areata. Some clones in this sample may be carry-over from other donors' samples.

This clonotype was recorded many times. This rearrangement joins TRBV6-2 or TRBV6-3 to TRBJ2-3; D may be TRBD1 or TRBD2 (5 bases each). CDR3 length: 14 amino acids. Trimming removed 5 bases from V and 4 bases from J, with 13 bases in between. Per the germline V gene, CDR1 is MNHEY and CDR2 is SVGEGT. CDR3 sequence reads: CASSRGRGADTQYF. The CDR3 nucleotides are TGTGCCAGCAGTAGGGGACGAGGGGCAGATACGCAGTATTTT.

The chain combines TRBV29-1 with TRBJ1-1; D might be TRBD1 (6 bases). V was trimmed by 7 bases and J by 1 base, leaving 13 bases between them. Germline V lookup: CDR1 SQVTM, CDR2 ANQGSEA. CDR3 length: 13 residues. The chain's CDR3 is CSALRGQNTEAFF. For the CDR3, the DNA is TGCAGCGCCCTCCGGGGGCAGAACACTGAAGCTTTCTTT.

The chain has TRBV4-3 and TRBJ2-2; D call uncertain. Per the germline V gene, CDR1 is LGHNA and CDR2 is YSLEER. The CDR3 sequence is 14 residues long. The V end was cut by 1 base, the J end by 6 bases, with 9 bases between. CDR3 sequence reads: CASSQVQGSGELFF. CDR3 DNA sequence: TGCGCCAGCAGCCAAGTCCAAGGTTCCGGGGAGCTGTTTTTT.

This clonotype has just a few counts. This sequence joins TRBV6-4 and TRBJ2-2; D is unclear. The CDR3 sequence is 13 residues long. The V end was cut by 3 bases, the J end by 4 bases, with 6 bases between. CDR1 is MRHNA and CDR2 is SNTAGT in the germline V gene. In nucleotides, the CDR3 is TGTGCCAGCAGTGAAGGGTCCACCGGGGAGCTGTTTTTT. Its translation: CASSEGSTGELFF.

This clonotype has more than one count but fewer than ten. The chain combines TRBV2 with TRBJ2-1; the match to TRBD1 covers 7 bases. The CDR3 runs 16 residues. Germline V gene sequence: CDR1 SNHLY, CDR2 FYNNEI. V shed 8 bases, J shed 3 bases, and the junction held 13 bases outside the gene matches. This CDR3 reads CASRYRGSIFYNEQFF. The CDR3 coding sequence is TGTGCCAGCCGCTACAGGGGCTCCATATTCTACAATGAGCAGTTCTTC.

The chain combines TRBV5-1 with TRBJ1-4; D remains unclear. V gave up 0 bases and J gave up 0 bases, with 9 bases separating them. This CDR3 contains 16 residues. Germline CDR1 SGHRS, CDR2 YFSETQ. The CDR3 loop reads CASSLEVVSTNEKLFF. Written as DNA, the CDR3 is TGCGCCAGCAGCTTGGAGGTGGTTTCAACTAATGAAAAACTGTTTTTT.

This clonotype was counted only a few times. The chain employs TRBV5-1 and TRBJ2-3; 7 positions agree with TRBD1. This CDR3 is built from 14 residues. Germline V gives CDR1 SGHRS, CDR2 YFSETQ. Germline trimming cut 0 bases from V and 5 bases from J; bases unmatched to any gene: 3. CDR3 DNA sequence: TGCGCCAGCAGCTTGGGACAGGGTAAAGATACGCAGTATTTT. It codes for CASSLGQGKDTQYF.

This clonotype was seen repeatedly, ten times or more. The chain is built from TRBV4-1 and TRBJ1-5; D may be TRBD1 (5 bases). The CDR3 consists of 20 residues. CDR1 and CDR2 from the germline V gene are MGHRA and YSYEKL. The germline V and J ends were trimmed by 4 bases and 0 bases, with 25 bases remaining between them. CDR3 coding DNA: TGCGCCAGCAGCCCGGCCCGATTGACAGCCCGCCGAGATAGCAATCAGCCCCAGCATTTT. It codes for CASSPARLTARRDSNQPQHF.

This clonotype was recorded at least ten times. Here the CDR3 DNA reads TGTGCCAGCAGTTATGGAGAGACCCAGTACTTC. It yields the protein CASSYGETQYF. This rearrangement joins TRBV6-6 to TRBJ2-5, with D unresolved. The CDR3 length is 11 residues. The ends were cut back, 3 bases at V and 4 bases at J, with 3 bases in the middle. In germline, CDR1 is MNHNY, CDR2 SVGAGI (reference sequence).

The V gene is TRBV4-3, the J gene TRBJ2-3; D gene ambiguous. The CDR3 loop spans 17 amino acids. V lost 0 bases and J 0 bases, leaving 13 bases between the germline ends. Germline CDR1 LGHNA, CDR2 YSLEER. This chain's CDR3 is CASSQDGRASSTDTQYF. The DNA of the CDR3 is TGCGCCAGCAGCCAAGATGGCAGAGCTTCTAGCACAGATACGCAGTATTTT.

This clonotype was detected a few times. The chain is built from TRBV6-2 or TRBV6-3 and TRBJ2-7, with D perhaps TRBD1 (5 bases). Germline-derived CDR1 and CDR2 are MNHEY and SVGEGT. The CDR3 has 13 amino acids. The V end was cut by 6 bases, the J end by 5 bases, with 14 bases between. The CDR3 bases are TGTGCCAGCAGCACAAACAGGAAAGACGAGCAGTACGTC. Its translation: CASSTNRKDEQYV.

This clonotype has a count of ten or more. The chain links TRBV20-1 to TRBJ1-1, with a possible D match to TRBD1 (6 bases). Trimming pared 5 bases from V and 3 bases from J, leaving 13 bases between. CDR1 and CDR2 (germline): DFQATT, SNEGSKA (reference sequence). The CDR3 totals 13 residues. The CDR3 here is CSACEGGDTEAFF. The DNA for the CDR3 is TGCAGTGCTTGTGAGGGGGGGGACACTGAAGCTTTCTTT.

This clonotype was counted many times. The CDR3 loop is CASSRRVSGGDYEQYF. CDR3 DNA sequence: TGTGCCAGCAGCCGGAGGGTTAGCGGGGGGGACTACGAGCAGTACTTC. The V gene is TRBV7-2, the J gene TRBJ2-7, with TRBD2 matching 11 bases. Germline assignment: CDR1 SGHTA and CDR2 FQGNSA. This CDR3 contains 16 residues. Trimming cost V 5 bases and J 3 bases; bases outside gene matches: 9.

This clonotype was detected many times. V gene TRBV12-3 or TRBV12-4 combines with J gene TRBJ1-2; TRBD1 aligns across 7 bases. Trimming took 5 bases from V and 5 from J; bases not matched to a gene: 5. CDR3 length equals 13 residues. CDR3 sequence reads: CASSPDRRYGYTF. The CDR3 DNA reads as TGTGCCAGCAGTCCGGACAGGAGATATGGCTACACCTTC.

The chain is built from TRBV4-1 and TRBJ2-7; 7 nucleotides line up with TRBD1. The V gene's germline CDR1 is MGHRA and CDR2 YSYEKL. V was pared by 4 bases and J by 0 bases, with 6 bases of the junction left unmatched. The CDR3 covers 15 residues. The CDR3 DNA sequence: TGCGCCAGCAGCCCCCTCTGGGACAGCTCCTACGAGCAGTACTTC. Translated, it gives CASSPLWDSSYEQYF.

Many counts were recorded for this clonotype. V usage is TRBV7-2 and J usage is TRBJ1-2, with D unresolved. Trimming took off 1 base at V and 1 base at J, with 7 bases between the two ends. This CDR3 has 14 residues. The germline V gene has CDR1 SGHTA and CDR2 FQGNSA. In DNA, the CDR3 is TGTGCCAGCAGCTTAGGTCAGAATAACTATGGCTACACCTTC. This encodes CASSLGQNNYGYTF.

This clonotype was recorded many times. The chain carries TRBV6-5 and TRBJ1-2; D may be TRBD1 (6 bases). The CDR3 covers 16 residues. Germline-derived CDR1 and CDR2 are MNHEY and SVGAGI. V lost 0 bases and J 9 bases, leaving 20 bases between the germline ends. DNA of the CDR3: TGTGCCAGCAGTTACTCGAAGCAGGGGATAGGGCGGAGCTACACCTTC. Its protein is CASSYSKQGIGRSYTF.

This sequence joins TRBV12-3 or TRBV12-4 and TRBJ2-5; 9 nucleotides line up with TRBD1. The CDR3 spans 15 residues. V dropped 6 bases and J dropped 2; count of bases not matched to a gene: 7. In DNA, the CDR3 is TGTGCCAGCAGACCCGGGACAGGGTGGCAAGAGACCCAGTACTTC. Protein product: CASRPGTGWQETQYF.

In this sample, this clonotype turned up a few times. The rearrangement links TRBV6-1 to TRBJ2-1, with TRBD1 identical over 10 bases. This CDR3 is built from 16 residues. Germline CDR1 MNHNS, CDR2 SASEGT. The V gene end was trimmed by 0 bases and the J gene end by 8 bases; junction bases not matched to a gene: 7. The CDR3 DNA reads TGTGCCAGCAGTGAAGCGCGCGGACAGGGGGAAGATGAGCAGTTCTTC. Translated: CASSEARGQGEDEQFF.

V usage is TRBV12-3 or TRBV12-4 and J usage is TRBJ1-1; D unclear. The V gene lost 6 bases and the J gene lost 3 bases, with 11 bases spanning the gap. CDR3 size: 13 residues. CDR3 amino acids: CASRPRIHTEAFF. The DNA of the CDR3 is TGTGCCAGCAGACCCAGGATACACACTGAAGCTTTCTTT.

This clonotype appeared a few times. The J gene is TRBJ1-1, the V gene TRBV11-2; D remains ambiguous. This CDR3 has 14 residues. Germline-derived CDR1 and CDR2 are SGHAT and FQNNGV. V shed 5 bases and J shed 4 bases, with 14 bases lying between them. CDR3 region: CASSPRRVGTEAFF. The CDR3 nucleotides read TGTGCCAGCAGCCCTCGCAGAGTGGGCACTGAAGCTTTCTTT.

The sample holds many counts of this clonotype. The chain recombines TRBV2 with TRBJ2-3; the D gene is possibly TRBD2 (6 bases). Germline CDR1 SNHLY, CDR2 FYNNEI. Deletions cut 11 bases from V and 5 bases from J, with 11 bases between. The CDR3 extends over 11 amino acids. CDR3 sequence: CAPGGEDTQYF. The CDR3 DNA is TGTGCCCCCGGAGGGGAAGATACGCAGTATTTT.

This clonotype was counted only a few times. DNA for the CDR3: TGTGCCAGCAGCTTAAAAACACAAGGCACTGAAGCTTTCTTT. This codes for CASSLKTQGTEAFF. The V call is TRBV11-2, the J call TRBJ1-1; D is ambiguous. The CDR3 length is 14 residues. Trimming removed 2 bases at V and 4 bases at J, with 11 bases between. Germline CDR1 reads SGHAT; CDR2 reads FQNNGV.